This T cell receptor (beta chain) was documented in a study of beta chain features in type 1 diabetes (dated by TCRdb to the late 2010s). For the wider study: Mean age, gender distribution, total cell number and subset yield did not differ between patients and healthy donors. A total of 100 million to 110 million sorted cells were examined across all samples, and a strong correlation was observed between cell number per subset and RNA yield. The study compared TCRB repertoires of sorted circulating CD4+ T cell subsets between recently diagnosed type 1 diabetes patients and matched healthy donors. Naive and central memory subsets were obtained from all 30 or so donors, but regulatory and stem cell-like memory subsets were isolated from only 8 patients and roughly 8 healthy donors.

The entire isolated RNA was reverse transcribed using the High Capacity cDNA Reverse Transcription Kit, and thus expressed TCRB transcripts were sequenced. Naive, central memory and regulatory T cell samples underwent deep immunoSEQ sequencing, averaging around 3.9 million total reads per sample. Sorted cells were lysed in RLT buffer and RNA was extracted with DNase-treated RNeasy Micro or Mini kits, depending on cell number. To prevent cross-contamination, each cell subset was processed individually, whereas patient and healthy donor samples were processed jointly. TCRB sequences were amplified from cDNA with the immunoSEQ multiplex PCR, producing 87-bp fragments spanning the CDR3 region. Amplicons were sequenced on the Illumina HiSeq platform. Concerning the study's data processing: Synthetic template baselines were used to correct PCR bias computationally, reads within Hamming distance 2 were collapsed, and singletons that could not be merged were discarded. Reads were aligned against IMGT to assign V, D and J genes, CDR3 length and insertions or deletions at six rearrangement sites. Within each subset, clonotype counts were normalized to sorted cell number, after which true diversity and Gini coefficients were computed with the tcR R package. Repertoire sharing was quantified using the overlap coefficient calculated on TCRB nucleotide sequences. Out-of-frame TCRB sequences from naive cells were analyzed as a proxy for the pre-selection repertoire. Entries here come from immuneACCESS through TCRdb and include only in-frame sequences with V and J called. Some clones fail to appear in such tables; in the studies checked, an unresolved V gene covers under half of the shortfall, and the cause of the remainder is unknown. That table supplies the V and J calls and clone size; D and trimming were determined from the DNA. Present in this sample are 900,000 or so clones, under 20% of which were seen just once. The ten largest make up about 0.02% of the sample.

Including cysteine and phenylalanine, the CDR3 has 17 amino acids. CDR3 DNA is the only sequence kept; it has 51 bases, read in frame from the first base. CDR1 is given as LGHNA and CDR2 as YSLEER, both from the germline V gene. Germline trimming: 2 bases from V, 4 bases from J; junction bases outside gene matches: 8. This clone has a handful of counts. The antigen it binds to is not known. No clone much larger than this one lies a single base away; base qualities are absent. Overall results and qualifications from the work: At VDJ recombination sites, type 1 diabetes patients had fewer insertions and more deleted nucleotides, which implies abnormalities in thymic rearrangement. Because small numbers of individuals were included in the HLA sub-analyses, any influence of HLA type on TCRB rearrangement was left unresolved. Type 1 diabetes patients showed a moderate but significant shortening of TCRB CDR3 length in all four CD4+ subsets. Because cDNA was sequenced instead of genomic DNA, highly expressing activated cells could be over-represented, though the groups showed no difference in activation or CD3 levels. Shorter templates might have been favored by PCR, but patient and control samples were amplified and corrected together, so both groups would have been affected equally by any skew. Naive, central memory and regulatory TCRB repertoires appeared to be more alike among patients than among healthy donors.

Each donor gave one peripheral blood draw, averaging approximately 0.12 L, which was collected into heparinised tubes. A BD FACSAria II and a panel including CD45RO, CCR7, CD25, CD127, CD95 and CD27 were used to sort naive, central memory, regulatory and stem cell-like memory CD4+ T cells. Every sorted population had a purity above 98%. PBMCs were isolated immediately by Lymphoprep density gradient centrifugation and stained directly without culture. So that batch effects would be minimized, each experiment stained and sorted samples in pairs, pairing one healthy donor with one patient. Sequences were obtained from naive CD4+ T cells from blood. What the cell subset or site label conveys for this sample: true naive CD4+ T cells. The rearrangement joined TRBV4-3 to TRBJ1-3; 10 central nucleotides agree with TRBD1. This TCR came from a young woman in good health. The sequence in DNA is TGCGCCAGCAGCCAAAATCCGGGACAGGGGTTCGGAAACACCATATATTTT. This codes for CASSQNPGQGFGNTIYF.